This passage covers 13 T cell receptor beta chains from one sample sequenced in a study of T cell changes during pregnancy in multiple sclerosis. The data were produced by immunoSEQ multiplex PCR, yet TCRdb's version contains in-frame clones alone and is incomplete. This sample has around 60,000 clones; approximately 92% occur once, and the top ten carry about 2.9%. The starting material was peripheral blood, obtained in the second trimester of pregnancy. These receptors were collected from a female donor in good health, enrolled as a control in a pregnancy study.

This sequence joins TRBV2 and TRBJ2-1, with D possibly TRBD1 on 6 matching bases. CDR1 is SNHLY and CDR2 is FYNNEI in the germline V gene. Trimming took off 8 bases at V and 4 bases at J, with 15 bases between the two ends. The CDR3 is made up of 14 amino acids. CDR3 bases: TGTGCCAGCTGGGGCAGGGGCCCTTACAATGAGCAGTTCTTC. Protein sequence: CASWGRGPYNEQFF. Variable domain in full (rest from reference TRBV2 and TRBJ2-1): EPEVTQTPSHQVTQMGQEVILRCVPISNHLYFYWYRQILGQKVEFLVSFYNNEISEKSEIFDDQFSVERPDGSNFTLKIRSTKLEDSAMYFCASWGRGPYNEQFFGPGTRLTVL.

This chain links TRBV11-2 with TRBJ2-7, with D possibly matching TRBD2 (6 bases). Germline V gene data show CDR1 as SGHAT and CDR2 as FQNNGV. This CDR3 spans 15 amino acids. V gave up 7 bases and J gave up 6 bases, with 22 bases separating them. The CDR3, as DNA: TGTGCCAGCACCCCCAACGTGGGGAGGATTGGCGAGCAGTACTTC. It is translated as CASTPNVGRIGEQYF.

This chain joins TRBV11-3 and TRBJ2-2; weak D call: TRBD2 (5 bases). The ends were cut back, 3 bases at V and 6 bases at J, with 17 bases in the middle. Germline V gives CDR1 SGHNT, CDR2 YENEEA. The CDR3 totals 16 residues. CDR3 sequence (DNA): TGTGCCAGCAGCTTTGGAGGTGGTCTGGTCGCCGGGGAGCTGTTTTTT. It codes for CASSFGGGLVAGELFF.

CDR3 loop: CASSQNYQETQYF. The CDR3 coding sequence is TGTGCCAGCAGCCAAAACTACCAAGAGACCCAGTACTTC. The gene calls are TRBV11-3 and TRBJ2-5; D is uncertain. The CDR3 totals 13 residues. The V end was cut by 5 bases, the J end by 0 bases, with 7 bases between. CDR1 is SGHNT, CDR2 YENEEA, per germline.

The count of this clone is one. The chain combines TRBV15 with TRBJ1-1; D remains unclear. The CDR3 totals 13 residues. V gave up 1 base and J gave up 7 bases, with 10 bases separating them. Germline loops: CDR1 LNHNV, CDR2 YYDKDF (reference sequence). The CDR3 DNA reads TGTGCCACCAGCAGAGCGATACAAAGTGAAGCTTTCTTT. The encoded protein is CATSRAIQSEAFF.

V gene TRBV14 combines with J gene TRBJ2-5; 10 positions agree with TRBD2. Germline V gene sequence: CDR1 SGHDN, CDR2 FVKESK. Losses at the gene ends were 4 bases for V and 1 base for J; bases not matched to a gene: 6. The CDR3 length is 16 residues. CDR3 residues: CASSPRLAGFQETQYF. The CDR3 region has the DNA TGTGCCAGCAGCCCGAGACTAGCGGGTTTCCAAGAGACCCAGTACTTC.

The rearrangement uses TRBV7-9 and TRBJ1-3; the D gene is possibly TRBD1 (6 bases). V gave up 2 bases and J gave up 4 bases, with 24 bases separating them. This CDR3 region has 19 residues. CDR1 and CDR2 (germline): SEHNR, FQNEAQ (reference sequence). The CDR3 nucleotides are TGTGCCAGCAGCTTATATCTCTCGTGGACAGCAGAAAAAGGAAACACCATATATTTT. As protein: CASSLYLSWTAEKGNTIYF.

The CDR3 sequence: CATRDSYNEQFF. DNA of the CDR3: TGCGCCACCCGGGACTCCTACAATGAGCAGTTCTTC. V usage is TRBV10-2 and J usage is TRBJ2-1; a weak D match, TRBD2 (5 bases). The CDR3 length is 12 residues. Germline values: CDR1 WSHSY, CDR2 SAAADI. V lost 10 bases and J lost 0, with 7 bases in between.

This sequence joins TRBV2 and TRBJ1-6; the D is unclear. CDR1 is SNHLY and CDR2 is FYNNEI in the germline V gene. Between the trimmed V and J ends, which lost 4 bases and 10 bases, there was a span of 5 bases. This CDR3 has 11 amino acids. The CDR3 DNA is TGTGCCAGCAGTGTTAGATCACCCCTCCACTTT. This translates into CASSVRSPLHF.

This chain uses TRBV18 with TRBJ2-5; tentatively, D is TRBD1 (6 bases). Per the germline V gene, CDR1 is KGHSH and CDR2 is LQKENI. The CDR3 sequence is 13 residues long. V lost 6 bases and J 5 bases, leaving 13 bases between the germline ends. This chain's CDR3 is CASSPNQGETQYF. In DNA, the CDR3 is TGTGCCAGCTCCCCGAACCAGGGGGAGACCCAGTACTTC.

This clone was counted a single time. The CDR3: CASSYLQGYQPQHF. CDR3 nucleotides: TGTGCCAGCAGTTACCTCCAGGGGTATCAGCCCCAGCATTTT. V and J are TRBV6-6 and TRBJ1-5, with D tentatively TRBD1 (6 bases). The length of the CDR3 is 14 residues. The V gene's germline CDR1 is MNHNY and CDR2 SVGAGI (reference sequence). V was trimmed by 2 bases and J by 5 bases, leaving 10 bases between them.

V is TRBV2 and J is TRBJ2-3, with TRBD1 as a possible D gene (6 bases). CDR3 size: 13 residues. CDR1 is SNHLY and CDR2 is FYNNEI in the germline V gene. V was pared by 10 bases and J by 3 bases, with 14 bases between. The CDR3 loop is CAKTGPGTDTQYF. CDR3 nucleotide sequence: TGTGCCAAAACAGGGCCGGGGACAGATACGCAGTATTTT.

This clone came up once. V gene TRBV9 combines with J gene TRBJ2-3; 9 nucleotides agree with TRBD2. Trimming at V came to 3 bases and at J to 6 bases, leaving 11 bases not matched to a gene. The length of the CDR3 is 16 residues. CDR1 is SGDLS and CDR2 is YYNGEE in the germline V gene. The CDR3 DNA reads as TGTGCCAGCAGCGAAACTAGACTAGCGGCTGGGGATACGCAGTATTTT. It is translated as CASSETRLAAGDTQYF.